This T cell receptor beta chain was profiled in a study of Tregs in tolerant kidney transplant recipients. CDR3 length equals 12 residues. The ends were cut back, 6 bases at V and 2 bases at J, with 8 bases in the middle. Germline CDR1 is SNHLY and CDR2 is FYNNEI. The count of this clone is one. CD4+CD25+CD127- Tregs, CD4+CD25- non-Tregs, CD4 and CD8 cells were sorted. Sequencing was performed with immunoSEQ multiplex PCR; in TCRdb, only in-frame clones are kept and a portion is missing. The table includes over 55,000 clones, around 82% detected once. The V call is TRBV2, the J call TRBJ2-7; no definite D call. The source of this sequence is a human donor in good health. Sequenced: CD4+ T cells from blood. The chain's CDR3 is CASRAGAYEQYF. The DNA of the CDR3 is TGTGCCAGCAGGGCAGGAGCCTACGAGCAGTACTTC.